This record covers a single T cell receptor (beta chain). Authors' processing steps: Estimates of nucleated cell counts were drawn from the amplification of reference gene primers. Profiling relied on immunoSEQ multiplex PCR, and the TCRdb table lists in-frame clones only, not all of them. That table supplies the V and J calls and clone size; D and trimming were determined from the DNA. This table holds about 250,000 clones, roughly 84% found once. V was clipped by 1 base and J by 0 bases; unmatched bases: 7. Germline-derived CDR1 and CDR2 are SGHNT and YYREEE (reference sequence). This CDR3 is 16 amino acids long. These data are taken from a study of blood T cell repertoires in COVID-19. Turning to the study itself: From the United States, Italy and Spain came samples of acute and convalescent COVID-19. From T cells, B-cell-depleted T cells, or PBMCs came the material, which was cDNA or gDNA.

Seattle researchers signed up patients amid active infection and tracked them longitudinally. This receptor was taken from a human donor with COVID-19, enrolled during active disease. The donor label of this sample is uncertain. Material for sequencing was peripheral blood. The chain is built from TRBV5-4 and TRBJ2-7; 7 bases are a match to TRBD1. CDR3 in amino acids: CASSLTGTAGSYEQYF. CDR3 DNA: TGTGCCAGCAGCTTGACCGGGACAGCCGGCTCCTACGAGCAGTACTTC.